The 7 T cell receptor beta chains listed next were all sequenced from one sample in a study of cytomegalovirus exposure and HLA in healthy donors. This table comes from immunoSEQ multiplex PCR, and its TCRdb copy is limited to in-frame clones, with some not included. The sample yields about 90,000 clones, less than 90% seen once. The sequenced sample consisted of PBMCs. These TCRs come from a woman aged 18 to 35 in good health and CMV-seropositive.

The CDR3 sequence: CASSRDSTRTEAFF. As DNA, the CDR3 is TGTGCCAGCAGCAGAGACAGTACACGGACTGAAGCTTTCTTT. The chain links TRBV6-5 to TRBJ1-1; D is perhaps TRBD1 (5 bases). Per the germline V gene, CDR1 is MNHEY and CDR2 is SVGAGI. This CDR3 spans 14 amino acids. Trimming pared 6 bases from V and 5 bases from J, leaving 16 bases between.

CDR3 sequence: CASSEGLAGGPGETQYF. The CDR3 DNA follows: TGCGCCAGCAGCGAAGGACTAGCGGGGGGGCCCGGGGAGACCCAGTACTTC. The chain combines TRBV4-1 with TRBJ2-5; 15 positions agree with TRBD2. Germline lookup yields CDR1 MGHRA and CDR2 YSYEKL. The CDR3 consists of 17 residues. The junction had 9 bases not matched to a gene; V was cut back by 5 bases and J by 5 bases.

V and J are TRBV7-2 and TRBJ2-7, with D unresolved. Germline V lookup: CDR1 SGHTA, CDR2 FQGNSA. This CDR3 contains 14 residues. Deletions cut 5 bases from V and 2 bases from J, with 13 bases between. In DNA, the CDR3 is TGTGCCAGCAGCCAGGATTCGGTTGCCTACGAGCAGTACTTC. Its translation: CASSQDSVAYEQYF.

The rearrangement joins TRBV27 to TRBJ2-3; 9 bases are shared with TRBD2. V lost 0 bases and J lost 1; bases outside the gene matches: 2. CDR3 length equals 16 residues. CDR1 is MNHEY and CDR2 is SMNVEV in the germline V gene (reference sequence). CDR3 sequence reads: CASSLSASGGTDTQYF. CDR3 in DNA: TGTGCCAGCAGTTTATCGGCTAGCGGGGGCACAGATACGCAGTATTTT.

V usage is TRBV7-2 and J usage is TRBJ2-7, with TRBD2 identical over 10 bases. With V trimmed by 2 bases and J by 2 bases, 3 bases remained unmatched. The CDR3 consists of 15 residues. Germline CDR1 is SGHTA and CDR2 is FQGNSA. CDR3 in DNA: TGTGCCAGCAGCTTAATAGCGGGGGGCGCCTACGAGCAGTACTTC. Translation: CASSLIAGGAYEQYF.

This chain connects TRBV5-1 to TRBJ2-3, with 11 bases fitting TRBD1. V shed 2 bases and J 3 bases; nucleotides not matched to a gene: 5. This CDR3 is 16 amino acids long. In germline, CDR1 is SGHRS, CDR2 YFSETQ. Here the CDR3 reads CASSLPGTGGTDTQYF. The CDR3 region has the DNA TGCGCCAGCAGCTTACCCGGGACAGGGGGAACAGATACGCAGTATTTT.

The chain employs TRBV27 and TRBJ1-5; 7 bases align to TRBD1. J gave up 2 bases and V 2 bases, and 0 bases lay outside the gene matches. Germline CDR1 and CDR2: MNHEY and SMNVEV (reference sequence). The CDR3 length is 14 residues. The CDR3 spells CASSLDRGNQPQHF. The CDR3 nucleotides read TGTGCCAGCAGTTTAGACAGGGGCAATCAGCCCCAGCATTTT.